The 15 T cell receptor beta chains below come from one sample, sequenced in a study of shared clonotypes between healthy human individuals. The data were produced by immunoSEQ multiplex PCR, yet TCRdb's version contains in-frame clones alone and is incomplete. The table has approximately 2,300,000 clones, 85% to 95% seen once. Sequencing was performed on naive CD4+ T cells from PBMCs. Subset indicated: CD45RA+ positively selected. The origin of the receptors is a man aged 18 to 30 in good health. Some clones in this sample may be carry-over from other donors' samples.

This clone was seen just once. The chain has TRBV19 and TRBJ1-2; the D gene is possibly TRBD1 (5 bases). The CDR3 spans 13 residues. Trimming took 7 bases from V and 2 from J, leaving 11 bases between them. Germline CDR1 reads LNHDA; CDR2 reads SQIVND (reference sequence). CDR3 loop: CASTPRENYGYTF. The CDR3, as DNA: TGTGCCAGTACCCCCAGGGAGAACTATGGCTACACCTTC.

Points on this clone: This specimen includes other DNA sequences encoding the same CDR3. The chain uses TRBV29-1 and TRBJ1-4, with D perhaps matching TRBD1 (6 bases). The CDR3 is 12 residues long. Germline V lookup: CDR1 SQVTM, CDR2 ANQGSEA. V was cut by 7 bases and J by 6 bases, with 12 bases left in between. CDR3 protein: CSAEGGDEKLFF. DNA for the CDR3: TGCAGCGCCGAGGGGGGTGATGAAAAACTGTTTTTT.

The chain links TRBV7-9 to TRBJ2-7; D tentatively reads TRBD1 or TRBD2 (5 bases each). Germline V gene data show CDR1 as SEHNR and CDR2 as FQNEAQ (reference sequence). V was pared by 1 base and J by 6 bases, with 13 bases between. This CDR3 is built from 14 residues. The CDR3 protein is CASSLGGGGGEQYF. CDR3 bases: TGTGCCAGCAGCTTAGGGGGCGGAGGTGGCGAGCAGTACTTC.

The chain has TRBV5-4 and TRBJ2-4; D is possibly TRBD1 (6 bases). This CDR3 has 14 residues. Trimming took 4 bases from V and 3 from J, leaving 11 bases between them. CDR1 is SGHNT, CDR2 YYREEE, per germline (reference sequence). Here the CDR3 DNA reads TGTGCCAGCAGCACGGACAGCCTCAAAAACATTCAGTACTTC. Translated: CASSTDSLKNIQYF.

This chain links TRBV2 with TRBJ2-1; D gene uncertain. From germline, CDR1 is SNHLY and CDR2 FYNNEI. CDR3 size: 15 residues. Trimming pared 4 bases from V and 2 bases from J, leaving 12 bases between. DNA of the CDR3: TGTGCCAGCAGTGCCGGGCGGACGACCTACAATGAGCAGTTCTTC. It yields the protein CASSAGRTTYNEQFF. Based on the CDR3 plus reference TRBV2 and TRBJ2-1, the full variable domain is EPEVTQTPSHQVTQMGQEVILRCVPISNHLYFYWYRQILGQKVEFLVSFYNNEISEKSEIFDDQFSVERPDGSNFTLKIRSTKLEDSAMYFCASSAGRTTYNEQFFGPGTRLTVL.

The chain has TRBV4-2 and TRBJ2-1, with TRBD2 identical over 7 bases. J gave up 7 bases and V 1 base, and 16 bases lay outside the gene matches. Germline CDR1 and CDR2: LGHNA and YNFKEQ. The CDR3 covers 18 residues. CDR3 DNA sequence: TGTGCCAGCAGCCAAGGACTCCCGGGGGGAGGGCTAGGGAATGAGCAGTTCTTC. Translating gives CASSQGLPGGGLGNEQFF.

This clone was recorded a few times. The J gene is TRBJ1-2, the V gene TRBV30, with 8 bases fitting TRBD1. The CDR3 extends over 16 amino acids. Germline CDR1 GTSNPN, CDR2 SVGIG (reference sequence). V trimming: 5 bases; J trimming: 7 bases; junction bases outside the gene matches: 18. The CDR3 is CAWFQQGGGGGLGYTF. CDR3 in DNA: TGTGCCTGGTTTCAACAGGGGGGAGGAGGGGGCCTTGGCTACACCTTC.

The chain has TRBV7-3 and TRBJ2-3; 7 bases fit TRBD1. From germline, CDR1 is SGHTA and CDR2 FQGTGA. The CDR3 runs to 13 residues. V was clipped by 5 bases and J by 1 base; unmatched bases: 0. The CDR3 bases are TGTGCCAGCAGCACAGGGGGCACAGATACGCAGTATTTT. It specifies CASSTGGTDTQYF.

The chain has TRBV5-8 and TRBJ1-1; no firm D call. In germline, CDR1 is SGHTS, CDR2 YDEGEE. The CDR3 extends over 14 amino acids. Trimming removed 2 bases at V and 9 bases at J, with 17 bases between. The CDR3 here is CASSLVGRVPQAFF. The CDR3 DNA reads TGTGCCAGCAGCTTAGTTGGACGCGTCCCTCAAGCTTTCTTT.

Points on this clone: This specimen includes other DNA sequences encoding the same CDR3. The chain uses TRBV6-5 and TRBJ2-6; D unclear. The V end was cut by 0 bases, the J end by 4 bases, with 7 bases between. This CDR3 is built from 15 residues. Germline CDR1 is MNHEY and CDR2 is SVGAGI. In DNA, the CDR3 is TGTGCCAGCAGTTACTCGTCATCCGGGGCCAACGTCCTGACTTTC. This translates into CASSYSSSGANVLTF.

V is TRBV28 and J is TRBJ1-5; D not resolved. CDR1 is MDHEN and CDR2 is SYDVKM in the germline V gene. Trimming left V 5 bases short and J 7 bases short, with 12 bases between. The CDR3 is 13 amino acids. The CDR3 region is CASSGPGPQPQHF. For the CDR3, the DNA is TGTGCCAGCAGTGGACCCGGGCCCCAGCCCCAGCATTTT.

V gene TRBV28 combines with J gene TRBJ2-7, with a weak D call TRBD2 (6 bases). In germline, CDR1 is MDHEN, CDR2 SYDVKM. The CDR3 consists of 15 residues. The V end was cut by 6 bases, the J end by 6 bases, with 21 bases between. As DNA, the CDR3 is TGTGCCAGCAGAAAACCGGGACTCGGGTTGGGCGAGCAGTACTTC. This sequence encodes CASRKPGLGLGEQYF.

The V gene is TRBV6-1, the J gene TRBJ2-1; 10 nucleotides match TRBD2. Looked up from germline, CDR1 is MNHNS and CDR2 is SASEGT. This CDR3 has 14 amino acids. V lost 7 bases and J lost 7; bases outside the gene matches: 7. The CDR3 loop is CASTWLAGVNEQFF. The CDR3 DNA reads TGTGCCAGCACTTGGCTAGCGGGAGTTAATGAGCAGTTCTTC.

The chain has TRBV6-6 and TRBJ2-3, with D perhaps assigned TRBD1 or TRBD2 (5 bases each). The V end lost 5 bases, the J end lost 6 bases, and 21 bases lay between the germline ends. The CDR3 is made up of 16 amino acids. Germline CDR1 and CDR2: MNHNY and SVGAGI (reference sequence). The CDR3 reads CASSDWDGRVPDTQYF. The CDR3 nucleotides read TGTGCCAGCAGTGACTGGGACGGTCGAGTCCCGGATACGCAGTATTTT.

CDR3 region: CASATGGGTDTQYF. In nucleotides, the CDR3 is TGTGCCAGTGCTACAGGGGGCGGGACAGATACGCAGTATTTT. The chain combines TRBV19 with TRBJ2-3; 9 positions agree with TRBD1. This CDR3 is built from 14 residues. V shed 8 bases, J shed 3 bases, and the junction held 6 bases outside the gene matches. Germline assignment: CDR1 LNHDA and CDR2 SQIVND (reference sequence).